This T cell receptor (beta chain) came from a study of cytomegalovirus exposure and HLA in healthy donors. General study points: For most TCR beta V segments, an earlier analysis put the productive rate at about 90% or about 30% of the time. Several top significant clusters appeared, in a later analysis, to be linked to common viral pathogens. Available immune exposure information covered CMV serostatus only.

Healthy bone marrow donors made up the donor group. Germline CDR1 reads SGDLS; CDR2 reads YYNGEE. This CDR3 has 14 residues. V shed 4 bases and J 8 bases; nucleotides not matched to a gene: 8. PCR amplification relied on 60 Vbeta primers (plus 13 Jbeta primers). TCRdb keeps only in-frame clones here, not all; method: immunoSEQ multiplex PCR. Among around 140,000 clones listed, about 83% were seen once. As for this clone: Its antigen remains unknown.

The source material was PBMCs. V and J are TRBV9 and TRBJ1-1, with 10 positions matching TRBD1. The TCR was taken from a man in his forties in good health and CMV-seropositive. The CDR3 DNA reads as TGTGCCAGCAGCAACCGGGACAGGGGCGAAGAAGCTTTCTTT. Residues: CASSNRDRGEEAFF.